This T cell receptor (beta chain) was sequenced during a study of type 1 and type 2 diabetes patients. Overall study: The cohort mixed type 1 diabetes, type 2 diabetes and nondiabetic donors. General study results and limits: Type 2 diabetes and control V and J usage correlated highly, roughly 0.97.

This clonotype came up a few times. The antigen is undetermined. This CDR3 has 17 residues. With 0 bases clipped from V and 3 bases from J, the junction kept 9 bases outside the gene matches. The germline V gene has CDR1 LGHNA and CDR2 YNFKEQ. Amplification started from genomic DNA. A primer set of 30 forward and 13 reverse primers amplified the CDR3. MiXCR was run by TCRdb on the multiplex PCR reads, yielding one entry per CDR3 protein. This table holds 270,000 or so distinct CDR3 sequences, around 47% found once. V and J are TRBV4-2 and TRBJ2-3; TRBD2 agrees at 7 bases. Input material: peripheral blood mononuclear cells (PBMCs). The source is a man aged 18 to 30 with type 2 diabetes. CDR3 sequence: CASSQDSGGSLTDTQYF. CDR3 DNA: TGTGCCAGCAGCCAAGACTCGGGCGGGAGTTTGACAGATACGCAGTATTTT.